A single sample gave rise to the 32 T cell receptor beta chains below, sequenced in a study of blood T cells in healthy people across ages. Sample-barcoded 5' priming and a J-beta primer mix drove a second PCR of roughly 7 to 11 cycles. TCRdb re-derived calls from the 5' RACE reads in MiXCR, one entry per CDR3 protein. Of about 970,000 distinct CDR3 sequences in the sample, approximately 50% are singletons; the top ten hold about 20%. Sequences were obtained from blood. The receptors were gathered from a woman aged 60-75 years in good health.

The J gene is TRBJ2-2, the V gene TRBV20-1; TRBD2 aligns across 10 bases. CDR3 length equals 15 residues. Per germline, CDR1 DFQATT and CDR2 SNEGSKA (reference sequence). The J segment lost 6 bases and the V segment lost 0 bases, leaving 4 bases of the junction unmatched. The CDR3 region is CSARDLAGAPGELFF. In DNA form, the CDR3 reads TGCAGTGCTAGAGATCTAGCGGGAGCGCCCGGGGAGCTGTTTTTT.

The V call is TRBV5-6, the J call TRBJ1-2, with D possibly being TRBD1 (5 bases). The CDR3 length is 15 residues. CDR1 is SGHDT and CDR2 is YYEEEE in the germline V gene. V was clipped by 6 bases and J by 6 bases, with 21 bases between them. The CDR3 sequence is CASKSLPPGSDGYTF. The CDR3 DNA follows: TGTGCCAGCAAATCTCTCCCCCCAGGGTCCGATGGCTACACCTTC.

This sequence joins TRBV4-2 and TRBJ2-1; TRBD2 is a possible D gene (6 bases). This CDR3 has 16 residues. CDR1 is LGHNA and CDR2 is YNFKEQ in the germline V gene. V shed 3 bases and J shed 4 bases, with 16 bases lying between them. The DNA for the CDR3 is TGTGCCAGCAGCCATGGGAGTGGAGGGCTATACAATGAGCAGTTCTTC. Translating gives CASSHGSGGLYNEQFF.

The chain employs TRBV12-3 or TRBV12-4 and TRBJ1-2; a possible D gene is TRBD1 (5 bases). Trimming removed 3 bases at V and 2 bases at J, with 10 bases between. The CDR3 length is 14 residues. DNA of the CDR3: TGTGCCAGCAGTTTTAGGGGACGGAACTATGGCTACACCTTC. It is translated as CASSFRGRNYGYTF.

V usage is TRBV28 and J usage is TRBJ2-7; TRBD1 aligns across 8 bases. The germline V gene encodes CDR1 MDHEN and CDR2 SYDVKM. The ends lost 0 bases at V and 0 bases at J; junction bases unmatched: 4. CDR3 length equals 16 residues. CDR3 in DNA: TGTGCCAGCAGTTTATGGACGGGACAGGTCTCCTACGAGCAGTACTTC. This sequence encodes CASSLWTGQVSYEQYF.

The chain uses TRBV12-3 or TRBV12-4 and TRBJ1-5; TRBD1 agrees at 8 bases. The ends lost 5 bases at V and 4 bases at J; junction bases unmatched: 13. CDR3 length equals 17 residues. Here the CDR3 reads CASSPRAPTGANQPQHF. CDR3 DNA sequence: TGTGCCAGCAGTCCCCGTGCCCCGACAGGGGCTAATCAGCCCCAGCATTTT.

Details on this clonotype: An end of the junction differs from the germline gene, which may be a read error. The chain couples TRBV28 to TRBJ2-1; 7 nucleotides align to TRBD1. This CDR3 region has 17 residues. Germline CDR1 MDHEN, CDR2 SYDVKM. CDR3 amino acids: CASSLYPSDRADGEQYF. The DNA of the CDR3 is TGTGCCAGCAGTTTATATCCCTCCGACAGGGCTGACGGCGAGCAGTACTTT.

The rearrangement joins TRBV7-9 to TRBJ2-7; D gene uncertain. The J call may be mistaken, given a closer DNA end match to TRBJ2-5. Per the germline V gene, CDR1 is SEHNR and CDR2 is FQNEAQ (reference sequence). The CDR3 runs 13 residues. The CDR3 is CASSLIHGETQYF. The CDR3 DNA is TGTGCCAGCAGCTTAATTCACGGAGAGACCCAGTACTTC.

J is TRBJ2-3 and V is TRBV27; 10 bases align to TRBD2. This CDR3 has 17 residues. The trim removed 3 bases at V and 2 bases at J, leaving 8 bases unmatched. The V gene's germline CDR1 is MNHEY and CDR2 SMNVEV (reference sequence). The CDR3 sequence is CASSLNLAGDFTDTQYF. CDR3 coding DNA: TGTGCCAGCAGTTTGAACCTAGCGGGGGATTTCACAGATACGCAGTATTTT.

The rearrangement uses TRBV7-9 and TRBJ2-4; 7 bases line up with TRBD1. The V gene end was trimmed by 5 bases and the J gene end by 0 bases; junction bases not matched to a gene: 7. Per germline, CDR1 SEHNR and CDR2 FQNEAQ (reference sequence). The CDR3 has 16 residues. CDR3: CASSRQGMLAKNIQYF. DNA for the CDR3: TGTGCCAGCAGCCGACAGGGCATGTTAGCCAAAAACATTCAGTACTTC.

This rearrangement joins TRBV20-1 to TRBJ2-5, with TRBD2 matching 9 bases. The J call may be in error: the DNA end matches TRBJ2-7 better. Germline V gives CDR1 DFQATT, CDR2 SNEGSKA (reference sequence). This CDR3 has 16 residues. CDR3 sequence reads: CSARALQTSGAYEQYF. Written as DNA, the CDR3 is TGCAGTGCTAGAGCCCTCCAGACTAGCGGAGCCTACGAGCAGTACTTC.

The chain is built from TRBV20-1 and TRBJ1-2, with D perhaps matching TRBD1 (5 bases). Trimming shortened V by 5 bases and J by 2 bases, and 15 bases separated the two germline ends. Germline lookup yields CDR1 DFQATT and CDR2 SNEGSKA (reference sequence). This CDR3 contains 14 residues. CDR3 in DNA: TGCAGTGCTGCGCAAGTTGGGGGAAACTATGGCTACACCTTC. As protein: CSAAQVGGNYGYTF.

V and J are TRBV4-2 and TRBJ2-5; D is tentatively TRBD1 or TRBD2 (6 bases each). The end of the DNA aligns better with TRBJ2-7, so the J call may be wrong. The length of the CDR3 is 18 residues. Germline values: CDR1 LGHNA, CDR2 YNFKEQ. The CDR3 region is CASSQDGGAGDVGYEQYF. CDR3 DNA: TGTGCCAGCAGCCAAGATGGCGGGGCAGGGGATGTGGGCTACGAGCAGTACTTC.

The V call is TRBV6-2 or TRBV6-3, the J call TRBJ2-7, with unresolved D. The CDR3 runs 15 residues. V gave up 0 bases and J gave up 2 bases, with 11 bases separating them. From germline, CDR1 is MNHEY and CDR2 SVGEGT. The CDR3 here is CASSYSVSVAYEQYF. CDR3 coding DNA: TGTGCCAGCAGTTACTCGGTTTCAGTCGCCTACGAGCAGTACTTC.

This clonotype has just a few counts. The chain joins TRBV4-1 to TRBJ1-2; 9 bases align to TRBD1. CDR3 size: 13 residues. CDR1 is MGHRA, CDR2 YSYEKL, per germline. V gave up 3 bases and J gave up 5 bases; unmatched junction bases: 1. CDR3: CASSQGQGYGYTF. In DNA form, the CDR3 reads TGCGCCAGCAGCCAGGGACAGGGATATGGCTACACCTTC.

The chain couples TRBV20-1 to TRBJ2-5; 9 bases are a match to TRBD2. There are 14 residues in the CDR3. Trimming at V came to 6 bases and at J to 2 bases, leaving 7 bases not matched to a gene. Germline CDR1 is DFQATT and CDR2 is SNEGSKA (reference sequence). This chain's CDR3 is CSAPRLAVQETQYF. CDR3 DNA sequence: TGCAGTGCCCCTCGACTAGCGGTACAAGAGACCCAGTACTTC.

The CDR3 loop reads CASSSGREETQYF. CDR3 nucleotide sequence: TGTGCCAGCAGCTCGGGCCGAGAGGAGACCCAGTACTTC. The rearrangement joins TRBV28 to TRBJ2-5, with D uncertain. The V and J ends lost 6 bases and 5 bases respectively, with 13 bases between them. The CDR3 covers 13 residues. CDR1 and CDR2 from the germline V gene are MDHEN and SYDVKM.

A few counts support this clonotype. The chain links TRBV3-1 to TRBJ2-7; tentatively, D is TRBD2 (6 bases). Trimming took 0 bases from V and 4 from J, leaving 13 bases between them. Looked up from germline, CDR1 is LGHDT and CDR2 is YNNKEL (reference sequence). This CDR3 has 15 amino acids. The CDR3 protein is CASSQDWGGVYEQYF. The CDR3 region has the DNA TGTGCCAGCAGCCAAGATTGGGGAGGCGTTTACGAGCAGTACTTC.

This rearrangement joins TRBV4-3 to TRBJ2-1; 9 nucleotides line up with TRBD1. CDR3 length: 14 residues. Trimming took 4 bases from V and 6 from J; bases not matched to a gene: 4. Germline V gives CDR1 LGHNA, CDR2 YSLEER. CDR3 DNA: TGCGCCAGCAGCCGAACGACAGGGGGCAATGAGCAGTTCTTC. Its translation: CASSRTTGGNEQFF.

This clonotype was counted between two and nine times. The chain has TRBV20-1 and TRBJ2-3, with 7 bases fitting TRBD1. CDR3 length equals 14 residues. From germline, CDR1 is DFQATT and CDR2 SNEGSKA (reference sequence). Unmatched junction bases numbered 5, after V lost 4 bases and J lost 1 base. The CDR3 here is CSAKDRVGTDTQYF. CDR3 DNA: TGCAGTGCTAAAGACAGGGTGGGCACAGATACGCAGTATTTT.

The rearrangement uses TRBV11-2 and TRBJ2-7; maybe TRBD1 (6 bases). CDR1 is SGHAT, CDR2 FQNNGV, per germline. V dropped 1 base and J dropped 2 bases, with 18 bases sitting between them. CDR3 length: 17 amino acids. The CDR3 loop is CASSLVSATGRTYEQYF. CDR3 DNA sequence: TGTGCCAGCAGCTTAGTTTCAGCGACAGGTCGCACCTACGAGCAGTACTTC. The full variable domain, with the rest looked up from reference TRBV11-2 and TRBJ2-7, is EAGVAQSPRYKIIEKRQSVAFWCNPISGHATLYWYQQILGQGPKLLIQFQNNGVVDDSQLPKDRFSAERLKGVDSTLKIQPAKLEDSAVYLCASSLVSATGRTYEQYFGPGTRLTVT.

This clonotype was counted once. V usage is TRBV11-3 and J usage is TRBJ2-5; D is perhaps TRBD2 (6 bases). V gave up 4 bases and J gave up 5 bases, with 14 bases separating them. This CDR3 has 14 amino acids. The V gene's germline CDR1 is SGHNT and CDR2 YENEEA. The CDR3 protein is CASSSTRGAETQYF. For the CDR3, the DNA is TGTGCCAGCAGCTCGACTAGGGGAGCGGAGACCCAGTACTTC.

This clonotype has a handful of counts. The chain employs TRBV28 and TRBJ2-5; TRBD2 agrees at 11 bases. The junction had 4 bases not matched to a gene; V was cut back by 6 bases and J by 1 base. The CDR3 has 15 residues. From germline, CDR1 is MDHEN and CDR2 SYDVKM. The CDR3 loop is CASRVTSGGQETQYF. The CDR3 bases are TGTGCCAGCAGGGTAACTAGCGGGGGCCAAGAGACCCAGTACTTC.

This clonotype was picked up one time. V is TRBV6-5 and J is TRBJ2-1; 7 bases agree with TRBD2. This CDR3 region has 17 residues. Per germline, CDR1 MNHEY and CDR2 SVGAGI. V lost 2 bases to trimming and J lost 3 bases; unmatched junction nucleotides: 10. CDR3: CASSYVSWRELYNEQFF. The CDR3, as DNA: TGTGCCAGCAGTTACGTCTCGTGGCGGGAGCTCTACAATGAGCAGTTCTTC.

This chain uses TRBV29-1 with TRBJ2-1, with TRBD2 identical over 9 bases. Germline CDR1 SQVTM, CDR2 ANQGSEA. The CDR3 is 13 residues long. With 3 bases clipped from V and 7 bases from J, the junction kept 4 bases outside the gene matches. DNA of the CDR3: TGCAGCGTTGAGCGGGAGGGCCGGAATGAGCAGTTCTTC. Amino acids: CSVEREGRNEQFF.

This clonotype was detected once. The V call is TRBV28, the J call TRBJ2-7; 7 positions match TRBD2. The CDR3 totals 14 residues. Trimming at V came to 6 bases and at J to 2 bases, leaving 7 bases not matched to a gene. Germline loops: CDR1 MDHEN, CDR2 SYDVKM. The CDR3 DNA reads as TGTGCCAGCAGGAACGGGAGGCCTCCCTACGAGCAGTACTTC. The encoded protein is CASRNGRPPYEQYF.

This clonotype appeared a few times. The chain is built from TRBV29-1 and TRBJ2-7; 7 bases agree with TRBD2. Germline assignment: CDR1 SQVTM and CDR2 ANQGSEA. This CDR3 region has 13 residues. With V trimmed by 7 bases and J by 3 bases, 9 bases remained unmatched. CDR3 loop: CSARAGLNYEQYF. DNA of the CDR3: TGCAGCGCCAGAGCGGGGCTGAACTACGAGCAGTACTTC.

The chain's CDR3 is CASSDLLGTEAFF. The DNA of the CDR3 is TGTGCCAGCAGCGATTTGCTGGGCACTGAAGCTTTCTTT. The gene calls are TRBV7-2 and TRBJ1-1; D uncertain. Germline V gene sequence: CDR1 SGHTA, CDR2 FQGNSA. The length of the CDR3 is 13 residues. Trimming took off 5 bases at V and 4 bases at J, with 11 bases between the two ends.

V and J are TRBV5-1 and TRBJ2-7; possibly TRBD1 or TRBD2 for D (5 bases each). The germline gives CDR1 SGHRS, CDR2 YFSETQ. This CDR3 contains 15 residues. V was cut by 4 bases and J by 1 base, with 15 bases left in between. CDR3 region: CASSLAGTESYEQYF. Written as DNA, the CDR3 is TGCGCCAGCAGCCTTGCCGGGACGGAGTCCTACGAGCAGTACTTC.

This clonotype came up a few times. The CDR3 region is CASSPLAGRQETQYF. The CDR3 bases are TGTGCCAGCTCACCCTTAGCGGGAAGGCAAGAGACCCAGTACTTC. The chain joins TRBV18 to TRBJ2-5; 8 bases agree with TRBD2. J was trimmed by 2 bases and V by 3 bases; bases with no gene match: 5. The germline CDR1 and CDR2 sequences are KGHSH and LQKENI. The CDR3 is 15 amino acids.

This chain links TRBV28 with TRBJ1-2; no firm D call. The V end was cut by 2 bases, the J end by 2 bases, with 6 bases between. CDR1 is MDHEN, CDR2 SYDVKM, per germline. The CDR3 is made up of 13 amino acids. CDR3 region: CASSLMGNYGYTF. In nucleotides, the CDR3 is TGTGCCAGCAGTTTAATGGGAAACTATGGCTACACCTTC.

V gene TRBV7-9 combines with J gene TRBJ2-5; 7 bases match TRBD1. After removal of 5 bases from V and 3 bases from J, the junction contained 3 bases not matched to a gene. Germline V gene data show CDR1 as SEHNR and CDR2 as FQNEAQ (reference sequence). CDR3 length: 13 amino acids. The CDR3 region has the DNA TGTGCCAGCAGCCAGGGGACAGAAGAGACCCAGTACTTC. Translated: CASSQGTEETQYF.